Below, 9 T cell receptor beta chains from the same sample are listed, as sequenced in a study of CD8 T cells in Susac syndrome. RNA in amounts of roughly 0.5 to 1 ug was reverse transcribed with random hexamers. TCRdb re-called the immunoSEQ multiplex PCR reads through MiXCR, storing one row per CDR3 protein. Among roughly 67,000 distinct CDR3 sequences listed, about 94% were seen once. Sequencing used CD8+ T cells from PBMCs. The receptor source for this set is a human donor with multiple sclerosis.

The CDR3 here is CSVAVDTEAFF. CDR3 DNA sequence: TGCAGCGTGGCGGTTGACACTGAAGCTTTCTTT. The gene calls are TRBV29-1 and TRBJ1-1; D gene uncertain. Germline V gene lookup returns CDR1 SQVTM and CDR2 ANQGSEA. V lost 6 bases and J lost 3, with 8 bases in between. There are 11 residues in the CDR3.

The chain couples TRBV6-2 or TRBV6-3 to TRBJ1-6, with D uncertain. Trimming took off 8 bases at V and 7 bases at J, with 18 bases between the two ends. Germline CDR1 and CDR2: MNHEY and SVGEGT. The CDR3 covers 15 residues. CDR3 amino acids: CASALPDGRNSPLHF. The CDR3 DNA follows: TGTGCCAGCGCCCTTCCGGACGGAAGAAATTCACCCCTCCACTTT.

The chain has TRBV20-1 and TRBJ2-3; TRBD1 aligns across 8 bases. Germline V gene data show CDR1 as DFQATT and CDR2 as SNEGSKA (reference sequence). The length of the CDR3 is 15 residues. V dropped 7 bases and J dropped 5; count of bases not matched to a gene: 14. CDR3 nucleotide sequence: TGCAGTGGATTGACACGCAGGGGGCTTGGAGATACGCAGTATTTT. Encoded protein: CSGLTRRGLGDTQYF.

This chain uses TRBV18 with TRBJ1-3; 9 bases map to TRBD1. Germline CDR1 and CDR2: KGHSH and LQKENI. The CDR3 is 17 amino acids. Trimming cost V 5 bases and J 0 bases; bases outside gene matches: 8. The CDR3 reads CASSRDREKPSGNTIYF. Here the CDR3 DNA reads TGTGCCAGCTCAAGGGACAGGGAGAAACCCTCTGGAAACACCATATATTTT. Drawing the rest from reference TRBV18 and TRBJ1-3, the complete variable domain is NAGVMQNPRHLVRRRGQEARLRCSPMKGHSHVYWYRQLPEEGLKFMVYLQKENIIDESGMPKERFSAEFPKEGPSILRIQQVVRGDSAAYFCASSRDREKPSGNTIYFGEGSWLTVV.

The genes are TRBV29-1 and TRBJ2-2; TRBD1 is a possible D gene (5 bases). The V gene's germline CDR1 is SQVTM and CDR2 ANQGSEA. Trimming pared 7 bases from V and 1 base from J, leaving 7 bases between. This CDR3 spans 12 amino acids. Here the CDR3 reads CSATVNTGELFF. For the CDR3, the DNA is TGCAGCGCGACAGTGAACACCGGGGAGCTGTTTTTT.

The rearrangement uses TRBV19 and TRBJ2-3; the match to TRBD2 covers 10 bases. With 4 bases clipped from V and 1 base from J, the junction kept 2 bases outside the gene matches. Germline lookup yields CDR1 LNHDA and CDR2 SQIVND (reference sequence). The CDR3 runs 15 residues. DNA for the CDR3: TGTGCCAGTAGTACTAGCGGGGGAGGCACAGATACGCAGTATTTT. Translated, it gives CASSTSGGGTDTQYF. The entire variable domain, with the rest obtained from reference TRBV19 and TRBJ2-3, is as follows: DGGITQSPKYLFRKEGQNVTLSCEQNLNHDAMYWYRQDPGQGLRLIYYSQIVNDFQKGDIAEGYSVSREKKESFPLTVTSAQKNPTAFYLCASSTSGGGTDTQYFGPGTRLTVL.

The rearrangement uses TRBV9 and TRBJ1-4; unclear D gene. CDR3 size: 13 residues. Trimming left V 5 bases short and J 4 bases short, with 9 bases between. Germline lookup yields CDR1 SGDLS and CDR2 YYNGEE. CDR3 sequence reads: CASSPWDNEKLFF. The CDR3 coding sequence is TGTGCCAGCAGTCCCTGGGATAATGAAAAACTGTTTTTT.

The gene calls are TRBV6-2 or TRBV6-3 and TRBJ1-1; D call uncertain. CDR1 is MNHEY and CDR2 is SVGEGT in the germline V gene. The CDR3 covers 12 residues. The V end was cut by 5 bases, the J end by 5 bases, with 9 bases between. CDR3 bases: TGTGCCAGCAGTGAACTGATGACTGAAGCTTTCTTT. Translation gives CASSELMTEAFF.

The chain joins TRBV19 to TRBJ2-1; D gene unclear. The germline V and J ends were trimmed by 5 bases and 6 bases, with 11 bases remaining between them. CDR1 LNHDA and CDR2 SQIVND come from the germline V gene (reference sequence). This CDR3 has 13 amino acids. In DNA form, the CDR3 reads TGTGCCAGTAGTCCCTACCCGGCCAATGAGCAGTTCTTC. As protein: CASSPYPANEQFF.